This passage covers 6 T cell receptor beta chains from one sample sequenced in a study of blood T cell repertoires in COVID-19. Measured with immunoSEQ multiplex PCR; TCRdb has only the in-frame clones, and not every one. Of 210,000 or so clones in the sample, approximately 85% are singletons; the top ten hold roughly 4.6%. Sequenced: peripheral blood. All receptors come from a man aged 50 to 60 with COVID-19, enrolled during active disease.

This clone appeared a few times. This chain connects TRBV10-1 to TRBJ2-2, with a tentative D call TRBD1 (5 bases). Germline loops: CDR1 WNHNN, CDR2 SYGVQD (reference sequence). Trimming removed 4 bases from V and 7 bases from J, with 10 bases in between. The CDR3 length is 13 residues. CDR3 coding DNA: TGCGCCAGCAGTGCAAGGGGCGGCGGGGAGCTGTTTTTT. Translated: CASSARGGGELFF.

This clone showed up just a few times. CDR3 DNA sequence: TGTGCCAGCAGCTTAGGGGCTTATTCAGGCACAGATACGCAGTATTTT. This translates into CASSLGAYSGTDTQYF. The chain uses TRBV7-9 and TRBJ2-3; D remains ambiguous. The length of the CDR3 is 16 residues. The germline gives CDR1 SEHNR, CDR2 FQNEAQ (reference sequence). Trimming removed 1 base at V and 1 base at J, with 12 bases between.

The chain combines TRBV27 with TRBJ2-7; TRBD2 matches 9 bases. V was pared by 8 bases and J by 1 base, with 6 bases of the junction left unmatched. CDR1 MNHEY and CDR2 SMNVEV come from the germline V gene (reference sequence). The CDR3 has 14 amino acids. The CDR3 DNA is TGTGCCAGCTCTCCGGGACTAGCTTCCTACGAGCAGTACTTC. This gives the protein CASSPGLASYEQYF.

This clone has a handful of counts. The chain uses TRBV12-3 or TRBV12-4 and TRBJ1-6; D ambiguous. Trimming cost V 6 bases and J 12 bases, with 12 bases left between them. The CDR3 extends over 12 amino acids. CDR3 loop: CASSTTGLPLHF. The CDR3 region has the DNA TGTGCCAGCAGCACCACCGGACTACCCCTCCACTTT.

The V gene is TRBV11-2, the J gene TRBJ2-4; D perhaps matches TRBD1 (6 bases). The germline V gene encodes CDR1 SGHAT and CDR2 FQNNGV. V was clipped by 3 bases and J by 0 bases, with 9 bases between them. The CDR3 runs 15 residues. CDR3 in DNA: TGTGCCAGCAGCTTGGACAGTATAGCCAAAAACATTCAGTACTTC. This sequence encodes CASSLDSIAKNIQYF.

The gene calls are TRBV18 and TRBJ1-5, with D tentatively TRBD1 (5 bases). The CDR3 is 15 amino acids. The V gene's germline CDR1 is KGHSH and CDR2 LQKENI. The V end lost 2 bases, the J end lost 1 base, and 9 bases lay between the germline ends. DNA of the CDR3: TGTGCCAGCTCACCAAGACAGCTGAGCAATCAGCCCCAGCATTTT. Its protein is CASSPRQLSNQPQHF.